Listed below are T cell receptor beta chains from one sample, sequenced in a study of CD8 T cells in Susac syndrome. Via MiXCR, TCRdb re-called the immunoSEQ multiplex PCR reads, giving one row per CDR3 protein. The table has roughly 150,000 distinct CDR3 sequences, around 95% seen once. Sequences were obtained from CD8+ T cells from PBMCs. The receptors were sampled from a human donor with multiple sclerosis. Each CDR3 is given with its conserved first and last residue. Each record gives: V gene, J gene, D gene, clone size, CDR3 DNA, CDR3 protein. A D gene is named only where the DNA matches it firmly. Clone size is not always given. Where it is, it says once, few, many or a class for expanded clones.

v_call: TRBV20-1; j_call: TRBJ2-7; d_call: .; clone_size: .; cdr3_nt: TGCAGTGCTAGAGATGGGGCTACGTGGGGCTACGAGCAGTACTTC; cdr3_aa: CSARDGATWGYEQYF
v_call: TRBV6-5; j_call: TRBJ2-7; d_call: .; clone_size: .; cdr3_nt: TGTGCCAGCAGTTACTCGAGAGACTACGAGCAGTACTTC; cdr3_aa: CASSYSRDYEQYF
v_call: TRBV20-1; j_call: TRBJ2-2; d_call: .; clone_size: few; cdr3_nt: TGCAGTGCTAGGGGCACCGGGGAGCTGTTTTTT; cdr3_aa: CSARGTGELFF
v_call: TRBV30; j_call: TRBJ1-2; d_call: .; clone_size: .; cdr3_nt: TGTGCCTGGACCACAGGGTACGGCTACACCTTC; cdr3_aa: CAWTTGYGYTF
v_call: TRBV5-6; j_call: TRBJ1-5; d_call: .; clone_size: few; cdr3_nt: TGTGCCAGCAGCTTAGGGCAGCGAAATCAGCCCCAGCATTTT; cdr3_aa: CASSLGQRNQPQHF
v_call: TRBV11-2; j_call: TRBJ2-5; d_call: TRBD2; clone_size: .; cdr3_nt: TGTGCCAGCAGCTTAGATCTCAGCGGGGGTCAAGAGACCCAGTACTTC; cdr3_aa: CASSLDLSGGQETQYF
v_call: TRBV12-3/TRBV12-4; j_call: TRBJ1-2; d_call: .; clone_size: .; cdr3_nt: TGTGCCAGCCCAGGGAACGGAGGCTACACCTTC; cdr3_aa: CASPGNGGYTF
v_call: TRBV9; j_call: TRBJ2-7; d_call: TRBD2; clone_size: .; cdr3_nt: TGTGCCAGCAGCGTAGGAGGCGGGGGGGCCTACGAGCAGTACTTC; cdr3_aa: CASSVGGGGAYEQYF
v_call: TRBV3-1; j_call: TRBJ2-3; d_call: .; clone_size: .; cdr3_nt: TGTGCCAGTCGGGGACCGAACACAGATACGCAGTATTTT; cdr3_aa: CASRGPNTDTQYF
v_call: TRBV3-1; j_call: TRBJ2-5; d_call: TRBD1; clone_size: .; cdr3_nt: TGTGCCAGCAGCCAGTCAAGACAGGGAATGGGAGAGACCCAGTACTTC; cdr3_aa: CASSQSRQGMGETQYF
v_call: TRBV9; j_call: TRBJ1-1; d_call: .; clone_size: .; cdr3_nt: TGTGCCAGCAGCCGGGGGAACACTGAAGCTTTCTTT; cdr3_aa: CASSRGNTEAFF
v_call: TRBV7-9; j_call: TRBJ1-6; d_call: .; clone_size: .; cdr3_nt: TGTGCCAGCAGCTCTCCCCTCCCTGCTAACTCACCCCTCCACTTT; cdr3_aa: CASSSPLPANSPLHF
v_call: TRBV6-5; j_call: TRBJ2-1; d_call: TRBD2; clone_size: .; cdr3_nt: TGTGCCAGCAGTTTGCGACTAGCGGGGGTGAATGAGCAGTTCTTC; cdr3_aa: CASSLRLAGVNEQFF
v_call: TRBV11-2; j_call: TRBJ2-1; d_call: .; clone_size: .; cdr3_nt: TGTGCCAGCAGCTTATTTCGGGCCGACCCCGGCAATGAGCAGTTCTTC; cdr3_aa: CASSLFRADPGNEQFF
v_call: TRBV9; j_call: TRBJ2-5; d_call: TRBD2; clone_size: .; cdr3_nt: TGTGCCAGCAGTGGGAAAGAGCGGGGAGTACAAGAGACCCAGTACTTC; cdr3_aa: CASSGKERGVQETQYF
v_call: TRBV3-1; j_call: TRBJ2-1; d_call: TRBD2; clone_size: .; cdr3_nt: TGTGCCAGCAGCCAAGATGATTGGACTAGCGGGGGGGCGTCCTACAATGAGCAGTTCTTC; cdr3_aa: CASSQDDWTSGGASYNEQFF
v_call: TRBV3-1; j_call: TRBJ2-1; d_call: TRBD2; clone_size: .; cdr3_nt: TGTGCCAGCAGTCCGGGACTAGCGGGGGGATCCTCCTACAATGAGCAGTTCTTC; cdr3_aa: CASSPGLAGGSSYNEQFF
v_call: TRBV9; j_call: TRBJ2-3; d_call: TRBD2; clone_size: .; cdr3_nt: TGTGCCAGCAGCGTGGTCGGGGAGGGCCCAGATACGCAGTATTTT; cdr3_aa: CASSVVGEGPDTQYF
v_call: TRBV19; j_call: TRBJ1-1; d_call: .; clone_size: .; cdr3_nt: TGTGCCAGTAGTGGCGTTGGAGCTTTCTTT; cdr3_aa: CASSGVGAFF
v_call: TRBV23-1; j_call: TRBJ1-2; d_call: TRBD1; clone_size: .; cdr3_nt: TGCGCCAGCAGTCACCCGGGGACAGAAAATAACTATGGCTACACCTTC; cdr3_aa: CASSHPGTENNYGYTF
v_call: TRBV12-3/TRBV12-4; j_call: TRBJ2-1; d_call: .; clone_size: .; cdr3_nt: TGTGCCAGCAGTTTAGTTGACAGGGAGGTGAATGAGCAGTTCTTC; cdr3_aa: CASSLVDREVNEQFF
v_call: TRBV5-1; j_call: TRBJ2-7; d_call: TRBD1; clone_size: .; cdr3_nt: TGCGCCAGCAGCGTGGGACAGGGGGGAGGGTACGAGCAGTACTTC; cdr3_aa: CASSVGQGGGYEQYF
v_call: TRBV3-1; j_call: TRBJ1-4; d_call: .; clone_size: .; cdr3_nt: TGTGCCAGCAGCCAAGTGGGGGAACAAGAAAAACTGTTTTTT; cdr3_aa: CASSQVGEQEKLFF
v_call: TRBV29-1; j_call: TRBJ1-2; d_call: .; clone_size: few; cdr3_nt: TGCAGCGTTGAGTTTTGGGGAGAGGATGGCTACACCTTC; cdr3_aa: CSVEFWGEDGYTF
v_call: TRBV29-1; j_call: TRBJ2-5; d_call: TRBD1; clone_size: once; cdr3_nt: TGCAGCGTTTCTCCCCCCCAGGACAGGGAGACCCAGTACTTC; cdr3_aa: CSVSPPQDRETQYF
v_call: TRBV2; j_call: TRBJ1-1; d_call: TRBD1; clone_size: .; cdr3_nt: TGTGCCAGCAGTGAAGTGCAGGGGGGGCCTGAAGCTTTCTTT; cdr3_aa: CASSEVQGGPEAFF
v_call: TRBV19; j_call: TRBJ1-1; d_call: .; clone_size: .; cdr3_nt: TGTGCCAGTAGGTCAGGGAACACTGAAGCTTTCTTT; cdr3_aa: CASRSGNTEAFF
v_call: TRBV7-6; j_call: TRBJ2-5; d_call: .; clone_size: .; cdr3_nt: TGTGCCAGCAGCCCGCCAGGGTCCCAAGAGACCCAGTACTTC; cdr3_aa: CASSPPGSQETQYF
v_call: TRBV9; j_call: TRBJ1-1; d_call: .; clone_size: .; cdr3_nt: TGTGCCAGCAGCGCATCGACAGGGAACACTGAAGCTTTCTTT; cdr3_aa: CASSASTGNTEAFF
v_call: TRBV30; j_call: TRBJ2-7; d_call: TRBD1; clone_size: .; cdr3_nt: TGTGCCTGGAGTTCCGGGACAGGAGGATCCTACGAGCAGTACTTC; cdr3_aa: CAWSSGTGGSYEQYF
v_call: TRBV27; j_call: TRBJ2-7; d_call: TRBD1; clone_size: .; cdr3_nt: TGTGCCAGCAGTTTATCGCAGGGGGTCCACGAGCAGTACTTC; cdr3_aa: CASSLSQGVHEQYF
v_call: TRBV29-1; j_call: TRBJ2-1; d_call: TRBD2; clone_size: .; cdr3_nt: TGCAGCGTTGAAGGACTAGCGATAAATGAGCAGTTCTTC; cdr3_aa: CSVEGLAINEQFF
v_call: TRBV29-1; j_call: TRBJ1-5; d_call: .; clone_size: .; cdr3_nt: TGCAGCGTAGGGACGGATAGCAATCAGCCCCAGCATTTT; cdr3_aa: CSVGTDSNQPQHF
v_call: TRBV9; j_call: TRBJ2-2; d_call: TRBD1; clone_size: .; cdr3_nt: TGTGCCAGCAGCGTAGAGCTAACAGGGGTGACCGGGGAGCTGTTTTTT; cdr3_aa: CASSVELTGVTGELFF
v_call: TRBV29-1; j_call: TRBJ1-2; d_call: .; clone_size: .; cdr3_nt: TGCAGCGTTGAACAAGGAGGGGGGGACTATGGCTACACCTTC; cdr3_aa: CSVEQGGGDYGYTF
v_call: TRBV9; j_call: TRBJ2-5; d_call: .; clone_size: .; cdr3_nt: TGTGCCAGCAGCGTAGGGGGCAGGGAGTACGAGACCCAGTACTTC; cdr3_aa: CASSVGGREYETQYF
v_call: TRBV19; j_call: TRBJ2-5; d_call: .; clone_size: once; cdr3_nt: TGTGCCAGTAGATGGGGGTCTTCGGGTCAAGAGACCCAGTACTTC; cdr3_aa: CASRWGSSGQETQYF
v_call: TRBV3-1; j_call: TRBJ2-3; d_call: TRBD1; clone_size: .; cdr3_nt: TGTGCCAGCCGGGACAGGTGGATCAATACGCAGTATTTT; cdr3_aa: CASRDRWINTQYF
v_call: TRBV27; j_call: TRBJ1-1; d_call: .; clone_size: .; cdr3_nt: TGTGCCAGCAGTCTAACCTCTAGCGGTGGCACTGAAGCTTTCTTT; cdr3_aa: CASSLTSSGGTEAFF
v_call: TRBV7-6; j_call: TRBJ1-2; d_call: TRBD1; clone_size: .; cdr3_nt: TGTGCCAGCAGCACCGGACAGGGCCATGGCTACACCTTC; cdr3_aa: CASSTGQGHGYTF
v_call: TRBV13; j_call: TRBJ2-7; d_call: .; clone_size: .; cdr3_nt: TGTGCCAGCAGCCCCATGACCAGCCGCTACGAGCAGTACTTC; cdr3_aa: CASSPMTSRYEQYF
v_call: TRBV11-3; j_call: TRBJ2-3; d_call: .; clone_size: few; cdr3_nt: TGTGCCAGCAGCTCGGGTGTGACAGATACGCAGTATTTT; cdr3_aa: CASSSGVTDTQYF